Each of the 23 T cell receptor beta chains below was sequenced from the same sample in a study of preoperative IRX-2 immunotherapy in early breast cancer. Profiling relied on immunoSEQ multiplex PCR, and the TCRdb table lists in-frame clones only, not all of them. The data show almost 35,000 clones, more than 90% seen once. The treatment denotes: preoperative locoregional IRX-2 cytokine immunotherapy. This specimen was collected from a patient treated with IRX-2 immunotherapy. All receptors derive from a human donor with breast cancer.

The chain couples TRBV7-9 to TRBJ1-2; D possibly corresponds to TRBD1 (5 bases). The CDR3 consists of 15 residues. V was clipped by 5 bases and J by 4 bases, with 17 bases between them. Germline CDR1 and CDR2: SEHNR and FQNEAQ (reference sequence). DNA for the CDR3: TGTGCCAGCAGCCTAGGGGTGGAGGTTGGCTATGGCTACACCTTC. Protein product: CASSLGVEVGYGYTF.

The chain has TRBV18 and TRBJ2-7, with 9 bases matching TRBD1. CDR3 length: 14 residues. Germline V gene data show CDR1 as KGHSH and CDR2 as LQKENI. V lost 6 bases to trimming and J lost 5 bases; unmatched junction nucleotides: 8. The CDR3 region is CASSSGTGRDEQYF. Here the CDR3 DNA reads TGTGCCAGCTCGTCCGGGACAGGGAGAGACGAGCAGTACTTC.

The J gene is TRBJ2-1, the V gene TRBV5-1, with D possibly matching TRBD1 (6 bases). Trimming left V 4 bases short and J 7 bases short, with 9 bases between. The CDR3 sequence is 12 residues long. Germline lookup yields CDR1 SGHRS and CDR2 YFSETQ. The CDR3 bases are TGCGCCAGCAGCATACAGGGAAATGAGCAGTTCTTC. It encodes CASSIQGNEQFF.

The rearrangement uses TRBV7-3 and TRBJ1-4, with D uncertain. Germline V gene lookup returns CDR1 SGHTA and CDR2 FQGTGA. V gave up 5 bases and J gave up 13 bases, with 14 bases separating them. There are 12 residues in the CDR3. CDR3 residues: CASSGDRNRLFF. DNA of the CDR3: TGTGCCAGCAGCGGCGACCGGAATAGACTGTTTTTT. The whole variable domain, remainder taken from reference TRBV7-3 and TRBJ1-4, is GAGVSQTPSNKVTEKGKYVELRCDPISGHTALYWYRQSLGQGPEFLIYFQGTGAADDSGLPNDRFFAVRPEGSVSTLKIQRTERGDSAVYLCASSGDRNRLFFGSGTQLSVL.

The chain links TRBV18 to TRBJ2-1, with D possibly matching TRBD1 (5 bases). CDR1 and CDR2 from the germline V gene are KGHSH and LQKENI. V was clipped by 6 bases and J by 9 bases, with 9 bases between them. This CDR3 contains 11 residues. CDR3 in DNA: TGTGCCAGCTCCCTCGACAGTGAGCAGTTCTTC. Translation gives CASSLDSEQFF.

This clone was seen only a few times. CDR3: CASSQLWETSGEGTQYF. The CDR3 region has the DNA TGCGCCAGCAGCCAACTATGGGAGACTAGCGGGGAAGGGACCCAGTACTTC. The V call is TRBV4-1, the J call TRBJ2-5; 11 bases are a match to TRBD2. CDR1 is MGHRA, CDR2 YSYEKL, per germline. Trimming removed 2 bases from V and 7 bases from J; junction bases left unmatched: 12. The CDR3 is 17 amino acids.

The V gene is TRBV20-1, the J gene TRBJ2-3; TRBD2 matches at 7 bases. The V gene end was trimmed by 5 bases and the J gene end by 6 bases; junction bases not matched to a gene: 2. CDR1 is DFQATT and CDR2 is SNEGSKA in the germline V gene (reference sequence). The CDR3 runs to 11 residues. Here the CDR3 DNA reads TGCAGTGCTTTGGGGGGGGATACGCAGTATTTT. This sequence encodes CSALGGDTQYF.

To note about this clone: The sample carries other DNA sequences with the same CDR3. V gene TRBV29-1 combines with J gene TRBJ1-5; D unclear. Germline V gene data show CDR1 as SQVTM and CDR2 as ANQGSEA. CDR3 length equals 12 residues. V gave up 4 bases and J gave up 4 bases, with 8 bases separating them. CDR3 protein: CSVGAGNQPQHF. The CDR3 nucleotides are TGCAGCGTTGGGGCTGGGAATCAGCCCCAGCATTTT.

This chain's CDR3 is CATSRGGTGAFNYGYTF. CDR3 nucleotides: TGTGCCACCAGCAGAGGAGGGACAGGGGCTTTTAACTATGGCTACACCTTC. The V call is TRBV15, the J call TRBJ1-2, with 10 bases that match TRBD1. Germline CDR1 and CDR2: LNHNV and YYDKDF (reference sequence). V was clipped by 1 base and J by 1 base; unmatched bases: 6. The CDR3 totals 17 residues.

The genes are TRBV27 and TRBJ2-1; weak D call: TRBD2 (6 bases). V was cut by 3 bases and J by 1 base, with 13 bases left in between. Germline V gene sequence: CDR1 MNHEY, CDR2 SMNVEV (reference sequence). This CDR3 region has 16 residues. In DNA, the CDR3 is TGTGCCAGCAGTTTGCCCGGGAGTAGATCCTACAATGAGCAGTTCTTC. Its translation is CASSLPGSRSYNEQFF.

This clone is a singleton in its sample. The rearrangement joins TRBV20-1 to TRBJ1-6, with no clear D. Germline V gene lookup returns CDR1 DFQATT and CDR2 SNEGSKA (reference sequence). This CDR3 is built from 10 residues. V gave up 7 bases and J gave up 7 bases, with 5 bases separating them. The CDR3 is CSGLNSPLHF. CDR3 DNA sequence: TGCAGTGGCCTCAATTCACCCCTCCACTTT.

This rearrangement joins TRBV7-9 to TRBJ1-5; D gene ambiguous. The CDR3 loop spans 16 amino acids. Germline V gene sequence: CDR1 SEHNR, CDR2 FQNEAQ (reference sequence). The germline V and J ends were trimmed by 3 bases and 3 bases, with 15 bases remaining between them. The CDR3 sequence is CASSLGSGRTNQPQHF. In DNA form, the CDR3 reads TGTGCCAGCAGCTTGGGATCGGGGAGGACCAATCAGCCCCAGCATTTT.

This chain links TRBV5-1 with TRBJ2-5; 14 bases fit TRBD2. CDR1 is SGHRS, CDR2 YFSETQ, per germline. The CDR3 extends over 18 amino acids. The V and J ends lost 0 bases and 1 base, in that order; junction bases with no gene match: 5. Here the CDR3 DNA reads TGCGCCAGCAGCTTGGGCGGACTAGCGGGGGGCCTCCAAGAGACCCAGTACTTC. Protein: CASSLGGLAGGLQETQYF. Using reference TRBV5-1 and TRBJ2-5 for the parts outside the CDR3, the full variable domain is KAGVTQTPRYLIKTRGQQVTLSCSPISGHRSVSWYQQTPGQGLQFLFEYFSETQRNKGNFPGRFSGRQFSNSRSEMNVSTLELGDSALYLCASSLGGLAGGLQETQYFGPGTRLLVL.

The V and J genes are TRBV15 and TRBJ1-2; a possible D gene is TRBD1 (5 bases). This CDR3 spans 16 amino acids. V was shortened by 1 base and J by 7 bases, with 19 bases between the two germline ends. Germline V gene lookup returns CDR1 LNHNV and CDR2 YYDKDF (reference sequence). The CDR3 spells CATSRAGIQGSGGYTF. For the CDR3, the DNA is TGTGCCACCAGCAGAGCAGGGATCCAAGGTTCCGGTGGCTACACCTTC. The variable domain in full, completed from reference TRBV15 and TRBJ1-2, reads DAMVIQNPRYQVTQFGKPVTLSCSQTLNHNVMYWYQQKSSQAPKLLFHYYDKDFNNEADTPDNFQSRRPNTSFCFLDIRSPGLGDTAMYLCATSRAGIQGSGGYTFGSGTRLTVV.

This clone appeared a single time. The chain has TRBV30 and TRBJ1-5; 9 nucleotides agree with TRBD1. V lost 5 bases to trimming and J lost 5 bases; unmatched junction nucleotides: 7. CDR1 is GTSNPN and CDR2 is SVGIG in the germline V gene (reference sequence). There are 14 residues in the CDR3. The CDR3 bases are TGTGCCTGGTGGGACAGGGATCTATATCAGCCCCAGCATTTT. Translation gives CAWWDRDLYQPQHF.

This CDR3 is CASSPRQVGSNQPQHF. CDR3 coding DNA: TGTGCCAGTTCCCCTCGACAGGTTGGTAGCAATCAGCCCCAGCATTTT. The V call is TRBV19, the J call TRBJ1-5, with D possibly being TRBD1 (6 bases). This CDR3 has 16 amino acids. Trimming took 8 bases from V and 0 from J, leaving 17 bases between them. The germline CDR1 and CDR2 sequences are LNHDA and SQIVND (reference sequence).

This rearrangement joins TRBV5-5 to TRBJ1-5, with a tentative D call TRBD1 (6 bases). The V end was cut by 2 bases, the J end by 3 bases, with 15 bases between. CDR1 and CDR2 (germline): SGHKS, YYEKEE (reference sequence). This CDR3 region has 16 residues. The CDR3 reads CASSFRTAPVNQPQHF. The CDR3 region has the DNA TGTGCCAGCAGCTTCCGGACAGCGCCGGTCAATCAGCCCCAGCATTTT.

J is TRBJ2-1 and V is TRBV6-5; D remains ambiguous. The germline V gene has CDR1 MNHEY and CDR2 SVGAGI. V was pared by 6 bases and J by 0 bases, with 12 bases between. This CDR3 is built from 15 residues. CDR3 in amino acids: CASRKVFSSYNEQFF. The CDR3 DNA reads TGTGCCAGCAGGAAGGTTTTTAGCTCCTACAATGAGCAGTTCTTC.

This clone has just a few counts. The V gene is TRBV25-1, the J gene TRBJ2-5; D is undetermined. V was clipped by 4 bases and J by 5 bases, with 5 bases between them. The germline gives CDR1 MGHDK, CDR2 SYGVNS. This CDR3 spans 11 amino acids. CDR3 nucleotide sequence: TGTGCCAGCAGTGTAAAGGAGACCCAGTACTTC. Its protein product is CASSVKETQYF.

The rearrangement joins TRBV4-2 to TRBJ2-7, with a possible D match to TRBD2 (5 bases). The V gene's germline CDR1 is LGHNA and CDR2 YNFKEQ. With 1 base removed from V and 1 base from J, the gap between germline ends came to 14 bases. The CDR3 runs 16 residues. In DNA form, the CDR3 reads TGTGCCAGCAGCCAAGCACTAAGCGGAGAATCCTACGAGCAGTACTTC. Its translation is CASSQALSGESYEQYF.

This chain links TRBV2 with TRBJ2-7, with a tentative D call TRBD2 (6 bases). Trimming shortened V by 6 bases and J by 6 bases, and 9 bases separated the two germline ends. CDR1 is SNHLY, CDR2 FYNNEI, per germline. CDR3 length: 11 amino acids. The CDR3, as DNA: TGTGCCAGCAGAATGGGGGGCGAGCAGTACTTC. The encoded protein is CASRMGGEQYF.

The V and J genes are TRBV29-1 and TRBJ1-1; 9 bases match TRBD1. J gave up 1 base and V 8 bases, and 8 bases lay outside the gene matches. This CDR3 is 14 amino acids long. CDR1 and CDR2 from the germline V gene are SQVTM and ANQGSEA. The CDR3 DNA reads TGCAGCTCCCCCGGGACAGGGCCGAACACTGAAGCTTTCTTT. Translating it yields CSSPGTGPNTEAFF.

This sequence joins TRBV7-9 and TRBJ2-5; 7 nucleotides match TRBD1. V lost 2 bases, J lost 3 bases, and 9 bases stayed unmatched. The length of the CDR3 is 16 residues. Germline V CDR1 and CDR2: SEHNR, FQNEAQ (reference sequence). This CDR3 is CASSLRTGVNEETQYF. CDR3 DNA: TGTGCCAGCAGCTTACGGACAGGCGTAAACGAAGAGACCCAGTACTTC.